This record concerns one T cell receptor (beta chain) sequence. Its antigen remains unidentified. The record has no base qualities; no much larger clone is one base away. The immunoSEQ assay was used to generate TCR beta chain sequences from genomic DNA. Per the authors' processing: CDR3 sequences not starting with the conserved framework cysteine at position 104 were manually removed. Clonality was calculated as one minus the normalized Shannon's Diversity Index, with values ranging from 0 (maximal diversity) to 1 (oligoclonal). To check whether a given CDR3 had different frequencies in two samples, for example brain versus blood, chi-squared comparison-of-proportions tests were used. Public clonotypes were identified through searches of immuneACCESS, and similarity to known antiviral clonotypes was evaluated with the VDJdb browser. In TCRdb, the immuneACCESS table is reduced to in-frame sequences with V and J assigned. These tables do not hold every clone; where another copy was compared, an unresolved V gene accounts for under half, and the others remain unexplained. V and J calls and clone size are as listed in that table; D and trimming were resolved from the DNA. For this sample there are hundreds of thousands of clones; 85% to 95% appear just once. The ten top clones hold around 6% of the sample.

The data derive from a study of brain T cells in children with intractable seizures (dated by TCRdb to the early 2020s). With respect to the entire study: As a first screen for immune gene transcripts, resected brain tissue from 53 pediatric epilepsy surgery cases was run on a NanoString immunology panel. Of the approximately 12 selected surgery cases, pre-surgery blood was also sequenced for eight, so four had brain tissue only. The paper as a whole reports these results and caveats: The patients' HCMV serostatus was not known, and viral specificity was inferred solely from CDR3 sequence similarity. Because pre- and post-surgery blood were sequenced to different depths, clones absent from the pre-surgery sample may reflect undersampling.

Read against the paper, the sample's time point label means: blood from clinic visit 5 months post-surgery; TSC patient then seizure free. The surgery cases with the highest brain T cell transcript signatures were chosen for TCR beta chain sequencing of brain tissue, and also of blood when blood was available. Before surgery, patients had received at least one anti-epileptic drug. The TCR-sequenced patients were children whose drug-resistant epilepsy was caused by tuberous sclerosis complex, focal cortical dysplasia, Rasmussen encephalitis or hemimegalencephaly. The Monarch genomic DNA purification kit was used to extract bulk genomic DNA from unsorted brain tissue and from whole blood. The germline V gene sets CDR1 to SGDLS and CDR2 to YYNGEE. Measured from the cysteine to the phenylalanine, the CDR3 is 13 residues long. Only CDR3 DNA is held: 39 bases, read in frame from base 1. Trimming removed 1 base from V and 5 bases from J, leaving 8 bases between the germline ends.

Sequences were derived from peripheral blood, sampled more than 4 months after surgery. The sequence links TRBV9 to TRBJ2-3, with the D gene too uncertain to name. The source is a boy less than two years old with tuberous sclerosis and intractable seizures. The CDR3 region has the sequence CASSVTGRDTQYF. The DNA sequence is given as TGTGCCAGCAGCGTAACCGGCAGAGATACGCAGTATTTT.